This T cell receptor beta chain was obtained from a study of CD8+CD57+ T cells in acquired aplastic anemia. TCR beta VDJ and CDR3 profiles were obtained from a genomic DNA template. TCRdb redid the calling of the reads with MiXCR, one entry per CDR3 protein. The data contain 130,000 or so distinct CDR3 sequences, about 40% of them singletons. On this clonotype itself: One end of the junction fails to match germline, which may point to a read error.

This CDR3 is built from 16 residues. Germline V gene sequence: CDR1 SGHRS, CDR2 YFSETQ. This TCR came from a human donor in good health, serving as a control. Source material: sorted CD4+, CD8+, or CD8+CD57+ T cells (not recorded which) from PBMCs. The chain carries TRBV5-1 and TRBJ2-3; D uncertain. CDR3 region: CASSLELSTPTDTQYF. CDR3 bases: TGCGCCAGCAGTTTGGAATTGTCTACTCCCACAGATACGCAGTATTTT.